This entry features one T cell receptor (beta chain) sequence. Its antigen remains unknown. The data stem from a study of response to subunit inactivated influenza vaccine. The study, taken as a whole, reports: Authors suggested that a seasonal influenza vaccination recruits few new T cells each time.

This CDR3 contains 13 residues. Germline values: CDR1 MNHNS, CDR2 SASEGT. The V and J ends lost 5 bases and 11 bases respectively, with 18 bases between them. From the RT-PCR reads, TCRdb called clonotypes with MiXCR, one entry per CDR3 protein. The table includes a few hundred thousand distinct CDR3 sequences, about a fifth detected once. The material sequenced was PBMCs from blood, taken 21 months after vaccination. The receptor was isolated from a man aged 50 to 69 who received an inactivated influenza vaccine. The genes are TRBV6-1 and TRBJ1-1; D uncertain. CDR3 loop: CASSPQDRGWAFF. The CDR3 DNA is TGTGCCAGCAGTCCCCAGGACCGCGGGTGGGCTTTCTTT.